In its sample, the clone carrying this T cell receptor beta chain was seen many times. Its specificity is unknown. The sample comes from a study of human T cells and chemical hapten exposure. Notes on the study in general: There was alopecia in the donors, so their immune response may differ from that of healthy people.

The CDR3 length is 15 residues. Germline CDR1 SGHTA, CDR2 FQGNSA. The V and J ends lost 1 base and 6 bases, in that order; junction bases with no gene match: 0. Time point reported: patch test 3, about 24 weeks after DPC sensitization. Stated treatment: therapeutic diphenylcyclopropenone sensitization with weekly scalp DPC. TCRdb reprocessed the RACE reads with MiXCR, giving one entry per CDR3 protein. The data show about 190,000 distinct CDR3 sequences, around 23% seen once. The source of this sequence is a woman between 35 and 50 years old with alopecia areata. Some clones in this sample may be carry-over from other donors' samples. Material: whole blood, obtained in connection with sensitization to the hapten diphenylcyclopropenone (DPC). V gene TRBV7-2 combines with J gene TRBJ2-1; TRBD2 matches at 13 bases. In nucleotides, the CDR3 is TGTGCCAGCAGCTTAGGGACTAGCGGGAGCAATGAGCAGTTCTTC. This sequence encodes CASSLGTSGSNEQFF.